The rows below give T cell receptor beta chains drawn from one sample of a study of glioma-infiltrating T cells after dendritic cell vaccination. Clones were sequenced by immunoSEQ multiplex PCR, and TCRdb holds only the in-frame ones, with some missing. The sample consists of around 100,000 clones, 75% to 85% of them appearing once. The material sequenced was blood, taken before dendritic cell vaccination. These receptor sequences come from a human donor with glioblastoma. CDR3s include the opening cysteine and the closing phenylalanine or tryptophan. A D gene is named only where the DNA matches it firmly. Clone size, where shown, is once, few, many, or a class for clones that have expanded.

J gene	clone size	CDR3 length	V gene	D gene	CDR3 DNA	CDR3 protein
TRBJ1-6	NA	15	TRBV7-2	NA	TGTGCCAGCGCTCCCACGCGAATCTATAATTCACCCCTCCACTTT	CASAPTRIYNSPLHF
TRBJ2-3	few	16	TRBV10-2	NA	TGCGCCAGCAGTGCCACCTTCGGGGGAGGCACAGATACGCAGTATTTT	CASSATFGGGTDTQYF
TRBJ1-2	NA	16	TRBV7-9	TRBD1	TGTGCCAGCAGCTTAAGGGGAGGACAGGAAAACTATGGCTACACCTTC	CASSLRGGQENYGYTF
TRBJ2-4	NA	18	TRBV9	NA	TGTGCCAGCAGCGAAACAGCCTTAGCGGTGGGAGCCAAAAACATTCAGTACTTC	CASSETALAVGAKNIQYF
TRBJ2-3	NA	16	TRBV12-5	TRBD2	TGTGCTAGTGGTTTGGTACTAGCGGGGCTCACAGATACGCAGTATTTT	CASGLVLAGLTDTQYF
TRBJ1-1	NA	10	TRBV2	NA	TGTGCCAGCAGTGGAGGTGAAGCTTTCTTT	CASSGGEAFF
TRBJ1-5	once	13	TRBV6-1	NA	TGTGCCAGCAGCGAACATAGCAATCAGCCCCAGCATTTT	CASSEHSNQPQHF
TRBJ2-1	few	13	TRBV7-6	NA	TGTGCCAGCAGCTTAGTTTGGGGGGATGAGCAGTTCTTC	CASSLVWGDEQFF
TRBJ2-1	NA	16	TRBV9	TRBD1	TGTGCCAGCAGCGTAGGGACAGGGGACATTAGTGATGAGCAGTTCTTC	CASSVGTGDISDEQFF
TRBJ2-3	NA	15	TRBV7-3	NA	TGTGCCAGCAGCTTATTAGGGGGGGCGACAGATACGCAGTATTTT	CASSLLGGATDTQYF
TRBJ1-2	NA	13	TRBV2	TRBD1	TGTGCCAGCAACCCAGGGGGCCACTATGGCTACACCTTC	CASNPGGHYGYTF
TRBJ2-3	NA	14	TRBV19	NA	TGTGCCAGTAGTATAACCGAAGGGGTAGATACGCAGTATTTT	CASSITEGVDTQYF
TRBJ2-7	NA	12	TRBV30	NA	TGTGCCTGGAGTTCAGGGGCAGACGAGCAGTACTTC	CAWSSGADEQYF
TRBJ1-3	NA	16	TRBV7-2	NA	TGTGCCAGCAGCTTAGGCCCGGGGAACTCTGGAAACACCATATATTTT	CASSLGPGNSGNTIYF
TRBJ2-1	NA	12	TRBV2	NA	TGTGCCAGCAGGGGGGGGCGGAATGAGCAGTTCTTC	CASRGGRNEQFF
TRBJ2-2	NA	15	TRBV10-3	TRBD1	TGTGCCATCAGACCTGAAACAGGGGTCGCCGGGGAGCTGTTTTTT	CAIRPETGVAGELFF
TRBJ2-7	once	15	TRBV5-1	TRBD1	TGCGCCAGCAGCGTTTCAACAGGGACAGTCTACGAGCAGTACTTC	CASSVSTGTVYEQYF
TRBJ2-7	few	15	TRBV13	NA	TGTGCCAGCAGTGAATTCGCGGACAAGACCTACGAGCAGTACTTC	CASSEFADKTYEQYF
TRBJ2-7	NA	14	TRBV19	TRBD1	TGTGCCAGTAGTCCACCGGACAGGCTTTACGAGCAGTACTTC	CASSPPDRLYEQYF
TRBJ2-2	NA	15	TRBV4-1	TRBD2	TGCGCCAGCAGCGCGGGGGGTCTTAACACCGGGGAGCTGTTTTTT	CASSAGGLNTGELFF
TRBJ2-2	NA	14	TRBV30	NA	TGTGCCTGGTTGGAAGCGGGGAACACCGGGGAGCTGTTTTTT	CAWLEAGNTGELFF
TRBJ1-5	NA	15	TRBV15	NA	TGTGCCACCAGCAGAGATGGGGCCCGATGGCAGCCCCAGCATTTT	CATSRDGARWQPQHF
TRBJ2-2	NA	17	TRBV5-1	TRBD1	TGCGCCAGCAGCCTCGACAGGGAGTCAGTTGAGTCCGGGGAGCTGTTTTTT	CASSLDRESVESGELFF
TRBJ2-5	NA	14	TRBV30	TRBD2	TGTGCCGCCGAGACTAGCGGCGGCGGGGAGACCCAGTACTTC	CAAETSGGGETQYF
TRBJ1-1	NA	16	TRBV10-3	TRBD1	TGTGCCATCAGTGAGAATGGGGGACAGGGGGTTACTGAAGCTTTCTTT	CAISENGGQGVTEAFF
TRBJ1-1	NA	12	TRBV10-3	NA	TGTGCCATCAGAGGGGGTGGGACTGAAGCTTTCTTT	CAIRGGGTEAFF
TRBJ1-1	NA	14	TRBV7-9	NA	TGTGCCAGCAGCCAAGACGGCGGGGGGACTGAAGCTTTCTTT	CASSQDGGGTEAFF
TRBJ1-1	NA	17	TRBV4-2	NA	TGTGCCAGCAGCCAAGCTGGTCTAGAGATCATGAACACTGAAGCTTTCTTT	CASSQAGLEIMNTEAFF
TRBJ2-7	NA	13	TRBV7-9	NA	TGTGCCAGCAGCAAGGGGACTTTCTACGAGCAGTACTTC	CASSKGTFYEQYF
TRBJ1-1	NA	14	TRBV19	NA	TGTGCCAGTAGTATAGTCCCCGGTTCTACTGAAGCTTTCTTT	CASSIVPGSTEAFF
TRBJ2-1	NA	18	TRBV14	NA	TGTGCCAGCAGCCAAGACATGTTGGGGCTAATCGTCGACAATGAGCAGTTCTTC	CASSQDMLGLIVDNEQFF
TRBJ2-7	NA	16	TRBV11-2	TRBD1	TGTGCCAGCAGCCCCGGGGGGACAGGGGACTCCTACGAGCAGTACTTC	CASSPGGTGDSYEQYF
TRBJ2-1	NA	16	TRBV6-1	TRBD2	TGTGCCAGCAGTGACGGTACTAGCGGGGGGCCAGTACCGCAGTTCTTC	CASSDGTSGGPVPQFF
TRBJ1-6	NA	14	TRBV6-6	TRBD1	TGTGCCAGCAGCCGACAGGGAGAAAATTCACCCCTCCACTTT	CASSRQGENSPLHF
TRBJ1-1	once	15	TRBV27	TRBD1	TGTGCCAGCAGCAGTACAGGGGGCTGGAACACTGAAGCTTTCTTT	CASSSTGGWNTEAFF
TRBJ2-7	NA	17	TRBV27	TRBD2	TGTGCCAGCAGTTTCTCAGTCGGGACTAGCGGGGAAGGCTTGCAGTACTTC	CASSFSVGTSGEGLQYF
TRBJ1-1	NA	15	TRBV9	TRBD1	TGTGCCAGCAGCGTAGCGGCGGGACAGGGGCCGGAAGCTTTCTTT	CASSVAAGQGPEAFF
TRBJ1-2	once	12	TRBV30	NA	TGTGCCTGGAGGCTACGGCCGGGGGGCTACACCTTC	CAWRLRPGGYTF
TRBJ1-1	NA	14	TRBV4-2	NA	TGTGCCAGCAGCCCGGGGGGCGAAGCCACTGAAGCTTTCTTT	CASSPGGEATEAFF
TRBJ1-1	NA	16	TRBV18	NA	TGTGCCAGCTCTCAGATACAGGGAGGGGAGGCCACTGAAGCTTTCTTT	CASSQIQGGEATEAFF
TRBJ1-2	NA	15	TRBV30	TRBD1	TGTGCCTGGAGTGTCCCCGGGACAGCCCGCAAGCGCTACACCTTC	CAWSVPGTARKRYTF